This T cell receptor beta chain stems from a study of blood T cell repertoires in COVID-19. Study summary: Samples of COVID-19 (acute and convalescent) were obtained from the United States, Italy and Spain. T cells, B-cell-depleted T cells, or PBMCs provided the cDNA or gDNA that served as material.

This clone was seen once. This table comes from immunoSEQ multiplex PCR, and its TCRdb copy is limited to in-frame clones, with some not included. The table includes roughly 150,000 clones, approximately 84% detected once. This CDR3 comprises 18 residues. V dropped 7 bases and J dropped 5; count of bases not matched to a gene: 16. CDR1 and CDR2 (germline): MDHEN, SYDVKM. This chain joins TRBV28 and TRBJ2-7; TRBD2 matches 14 bases. The sequence derives from a man in his sixties or seventies with active or convalescent COVID-19. Sequencing was performed on peripheral blood. As DNA, the CDR3 is TGTGCCAGCACCAAACCCGGGACTAGCGGGAGAAGCTTCAACGAGCAGTACTTC. The encoded protein is CASTKPGTSGRSFNEQYF.